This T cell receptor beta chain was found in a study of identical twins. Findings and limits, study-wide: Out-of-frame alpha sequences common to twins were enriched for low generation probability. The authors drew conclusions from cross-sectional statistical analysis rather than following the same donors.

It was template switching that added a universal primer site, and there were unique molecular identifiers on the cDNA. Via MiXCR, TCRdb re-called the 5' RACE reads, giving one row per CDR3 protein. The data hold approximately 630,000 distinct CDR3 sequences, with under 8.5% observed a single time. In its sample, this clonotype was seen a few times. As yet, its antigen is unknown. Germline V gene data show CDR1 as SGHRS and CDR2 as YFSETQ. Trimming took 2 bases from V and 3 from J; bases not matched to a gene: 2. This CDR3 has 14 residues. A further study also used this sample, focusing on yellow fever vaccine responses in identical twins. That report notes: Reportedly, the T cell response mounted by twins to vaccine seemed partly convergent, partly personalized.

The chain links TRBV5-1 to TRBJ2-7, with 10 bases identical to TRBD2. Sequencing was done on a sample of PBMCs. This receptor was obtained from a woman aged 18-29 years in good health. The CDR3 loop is CASSFASGGYEQYF. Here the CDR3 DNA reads TGCGCCAGCAGCTTTGCTAGCGGGGGCTACGAGCAGTACTTC.